This T cell receptor beta chain comes out of a study of cytomegalovirus exposure and HLA in healthy donors (dated by TCRdb to the late 2010s). About the investigation overall: The 650 to 800 repertoires of the first cohort and the 120 validation repertoires were produced on the same platform, according to a later analysis. In addition to the first cohort of about 650 subjects, a separate validation cohort of 120 different subjects was used. To predict cytomegalovirus infection status, the study brought together high-throughput TCR immunosequencing, statistical association of individual TCRs with disease status, and machine learning. The study aimed to test whether signatures of past pathogen exposure could be identified by cataloging public T cell receptors.

For CDR1 and CDR2, the germline V gene lists SGHTA and FQGNSA. Counted from cysteine to phenylalanine, this CDR3 has 13 amino acids. The CDR3 DNA has 39 bases and is translated from base 1. Deletion took 3 bases off V and 5 bases off J, with a span of 11 bases between the germline ends. What the research found in general, with its limitations: In both the original and validation cohorts, the classifier was reported to diagnose cytomegalovirus status with high specificity and sensitivity. A later analysis found that TCRs clustered in the first cohort also tended to co-occur in the 110 or so validation repertoires, with 94% of cluster scores above 0. In vitro tests confirmed that a few of the cytomegalovirus-associated TCR beta chains recognize cytomegalovirus antigens. The validation cohort had no HLA typing available for a later analysis, so co-occurrence within that cohort was assessed over all 120 repertoires. According to the authors, the approach could potentially be generalized to other disease states and immunological phenotypes. Most TCR sequences were observed very rarely across donors, whereas some public TCRs were present in many individuals. The study gave a list of 150 to 200 TCR beta chains associated with cytomegalovirus.

The count of this clone is one. The antigen it binds to is not known. Base qualities are not recorded, but no much larger clone differs from it by a single base. Library preparation used the immunoSEQ multiplex PCR assay. Processing in the source paper ran as follows. To diagnose cytomegalovirus status from the catalog of TCR beta chain sequences, a statistical classification framework was built. TCRdb holds this immuneACCESS table with in-frame rearrangements only. Some clones are missing; in checked studies, unresolved V genes explain under half, and the rest has no known cause. Clonal size and the V and J genes are those of that table, whereas D and trimming came from the DNA. The sample table records roughly 120,000 clones; around 94% of these occur just once. Clones ranked in the top ten supply around 1.2% of the sample. The donors were included in the validation cohort of approximately 120 subjects, a group kept apart from the roughly 670-subject first cohort.

The origin of this receptor is a woman aged 18-29 years in good health and CMV-seronegative. Sequencing used PBMCs. The rearranged chain carries TRBV7-2 and TRBJ2-7; the D gene assignment is ambiguous. The CDR3 here reads CASSFLLVDEQYF. The DNA is as follows: TGTGCCAGCAGCTTCTTGCTAGTCGACGAGCAGTACTTC.